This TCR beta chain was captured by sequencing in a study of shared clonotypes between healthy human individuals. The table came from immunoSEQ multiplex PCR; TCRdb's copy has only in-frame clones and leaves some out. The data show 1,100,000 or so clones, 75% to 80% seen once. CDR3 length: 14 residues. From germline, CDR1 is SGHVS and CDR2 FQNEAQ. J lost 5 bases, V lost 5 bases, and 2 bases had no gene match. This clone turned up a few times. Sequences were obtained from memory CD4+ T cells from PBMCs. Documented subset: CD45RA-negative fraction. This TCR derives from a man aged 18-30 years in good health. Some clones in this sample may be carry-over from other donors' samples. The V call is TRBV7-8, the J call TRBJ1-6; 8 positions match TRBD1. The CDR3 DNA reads TGTGCCAGCAGCGTGACAGGGGATAATTCACCCCTCCACTTT. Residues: CASSVTGDNSPLHF.